This entry describes one T cell receptor beta chain. Its target is unknown. The sample contains more than one DNA sequence encoding this CDR3. This record comes from a study of T cell clonotyping in hematopoietic cell transplantation. This CDR3 comprises 13 residues. V lost 0 bases and J 3 bases, leaving 5 bases between the germline ends. The V gene's germline CDR1 is MNHEY and CDR2 SVGAGI. Repertoires were generated with immunoSEQ multiplex PCR, while TCRdb's copy carries only in-frame clones and drops some. Here the sample spans 5,500 to 7,500 clones, over 75% being singletons. Time point specified: recipient sample about 28 days before transplant, after cytoreduction. Recipients were bled about 28 days pretransplant and at posttransplant days 30, 100, 180. Points from the study as a whole: Cells were unsorted, so CD4 and CD8 contributions were not separated. After transplant, recipient diversity fell while pathologically expanded clonotypes grew through day 180.

This sequence was found in a woman between 45 and 60 years old with acute myeloid leukemia. Some clones in this sample may be carry-over from other donors' samples. The material was peripheral blood mononuclear cells, obtained before stem cell transplant. V and J are TRBV6-5 and TRBJ1-1, with D unclear. CDR3 region: CASSYSADTEAFF. CDR3 sequence (DNA): TGTGCCAGCAGTTACTCGGCGGACACTGAAGCTTTCTTT.